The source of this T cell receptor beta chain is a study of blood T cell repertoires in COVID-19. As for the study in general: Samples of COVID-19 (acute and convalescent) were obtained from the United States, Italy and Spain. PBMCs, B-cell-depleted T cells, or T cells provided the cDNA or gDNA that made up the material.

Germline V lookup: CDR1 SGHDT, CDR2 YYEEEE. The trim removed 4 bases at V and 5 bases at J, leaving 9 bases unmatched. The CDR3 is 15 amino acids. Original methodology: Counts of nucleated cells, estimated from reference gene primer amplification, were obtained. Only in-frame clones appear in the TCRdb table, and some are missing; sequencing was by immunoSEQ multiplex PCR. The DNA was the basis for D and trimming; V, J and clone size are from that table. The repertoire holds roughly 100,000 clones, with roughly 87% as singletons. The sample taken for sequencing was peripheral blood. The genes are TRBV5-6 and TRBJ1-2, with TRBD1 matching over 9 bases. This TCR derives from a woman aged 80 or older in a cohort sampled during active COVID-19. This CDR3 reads CASSPGTGRIYGYTF. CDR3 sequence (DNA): TGTGCCAGCAGCCCCGGGACAGGGAGGATTTATGGCTACACCTTC.